The 9 T cell receptor beta chains given below trace back to one sample, sequenced in a study of blood T cell repertoires in COVID-19. Only in-frame clones appear in the TCRdb table, and some are missing; sequencing was by immunoSEQ multiplex PCR. The sample consists of approximately 210,000 clones, approximately 84% of them appearing once. The sequenced sample was peripheral blood. These receptor sequences come from a woman in her forties or fifties with active or convalescent COVID-19.

This CDR3 is CASSPLGQGINQPQHF. In DNA, the CDR3 is TGTGCCAGCAGCCCGCTAGGACAGGGGATAAATCAGCCCCAGCATTTT. V usage is TRBV5-5 and J usage is TRBJ1-5; TRBD1 matches 9 bases. Trimming cost V 4 bases and J 4 bases; bases outside gene matches: 9. Germline-derived CDR1 and CDR2 are SGHKS and YYEKEE (reference sequence). The CDR3 extends over 16 amino acids.

The chain employs TRBV28 and TRBJ2-6; no definite D call. Germline CDR1 is MDHEN and CDR2 is SYDVKM. The V end was cut by 8 bases, the J end by 0 bases, with 5 bases between. The CDR3 has 13 residues. CDR3 DNA: TGTGCCAGCCTCAGCTCTGGGGCCAACGTCCTGACTTTC. Translated: CASLSSGANVLTF.

This clone appeared a single time. The chain combines TRBV30 with TRBJ1-1; possibly TRBD1 for D (5 bases). The germline V gene encodes CDR1 GTSNPN and CDR2 SVGIG (reference sequence). There are 17 residues in the CDR3. Trimming removed 0 bases from V and 1 base from J, with 18 bases in between. CDR3 in DNA: TGTGCCTGGAGTGTACGTTGGGGCCGCGTGTCGAACACTGAAGCTTTCTTT. Translation: CAWSVRWGRVSNTEAFF.

The chain links TRBV28 to TRBJ1-3; D not resolved. CDR1 is MDHEN and CDR2 is SYDVKM in the germline V gene. V dropped 11 bases and J dropped 0 bases, with 8 bases sitting between them. CDR3 length equals 12 residues. CDR3 nucleotide sequence: TGTGCCTCCTTGAGCTCTGGAAACACCATATATTTT. Translated, it gives CASLSSGNTIYF.

This clone is classed as medium-sized. The chain links TRBV11-2 to TRBJ2-7; TRBD1 matches at 7 bases. Germline V CDR1 and CDR2: SGHAT, FQNNGV. The CDR3 runs to 13 residues. After removal of 3 bases from V and 2 bases from J, the junction contained 1 base not matched to a gene. CDR3: CASSFGTAYEQYV. DNA of the CDR3: TGTGCCAGCAGCTTCGGGACAGCCTACGAGCAGTACGTC.

The chain has TRBV21-1 and TRBJ1-4; the table assigns TRBD1, which was not confirmed against the DNA. TRBV21-1 is given as a pseudogene. This CDR3 has 17 amino acids. The CDR3 DNA is TGTGCCAGCAGCAAAAGGACCCGGGACAACGATGTTGAAAAACTGTTTTTT. Protein product: CASSKRTRDNDVEKLFF.

The J gene is TRBJ2-1, the V gene TRBV6-1; TRBD2 is a possible D gene (5 bases). The length of the CDR3 is 15 residues. Germline-derived CDR1 and CDR2 are MNHNS and SASEGT. V was trimmed by 2 bases and J by 2 bases, leaving 10 bases between them. The CDR3 here is CASSETRVAYNEQFF. The DNA for the CDR3 is TGTGCCAGCAGTGAAACTAGGGTAGCCTACAATGAGCAGTTCTTC.

J is TRBJ1-6 and V is TRBV5-4, with 8 bases lining up with TRBD1. The CDR3 runs to 16 residues. The trim removed 2 bases at V and 5 bases at J, leaving 6 bases unmatched. Germline lookup yields CDR1 SGHNT and CDR2 YYREEE (reference sequence). The CDR3 sequence is CASSLGGTGNNSPLHF. The DNA for the CDR3 is TGTGCCAGCAGCTTAGGAGGGACAGGAAATAATTCACCCCTCCACTTT.

This sequence joins TRBV7-2 and TRBJ1-5, with D possibly TRBD1 on 5 matching bases. This CDR3 is 14 amino acids long. Trimming shortened V by 7 bases and J by 2 bases, and 12 bases separated the two germline ends. The germline V gene encodes CDR1 SGHTA and CDR2 FQGNSA. The CDR3 nucleotides read TGTGCCAGCACCAGCGGGGGGGGCAATCAGCCCCAGCATTTT. Amino acids: CASTSGGGNQPQHF.